The 10 T cell receptor beta chains listed next were all sequenced from one sample in a study of CD8 T cells in ankylosing spondylitis. What these receptors recognize is not known. TCRdb recomputed calls from the 5' RACE reads with MiXCR, one row per CDR3 protein. There are more than 500,000 distinct CDR3 sequences in the sample; approximately 5.3% occur only once, and approximately 3.5% lies in the top ten. Study conclusions and caveats: Seven to nine highly homologous variants made up a TCR beta motif that seemed to typify ankylosing spondylitis blood.

The sample consisted of blood, either unsorted or a sorted T cell fraction (not recorded which). All receptors derive from a male donor with ankylosing spondylitis.

The V and J genes are TRBV15 and TRBJ1-2; D is undetermined. The length of the CDR3 is 13 residues. With 2 bases removed from V and 8 bases from J, the gap between germline ends came to 12 bases. Germline CDR1 and CDR2: LNHNV and YYDKDF (reference sequence). The DNA of the CDR3 is TGTGCCACCAGCAGAATTTTAGGTATGGGCTACACCTTC. Protein sequence: CATSRILGMGYTF.

In this sample, this clonotype turned up many times. The V call is TRBV6-2 or TRBV6-3, the J call TRBJ2-3; D call uncertain. The germline CDR1 and CDR2 sequences are MNHEY and SVGEGT. CDR3 length equals 14 residues. V lost 2 bases to trimming and J lost 4 bases, with 10 bases between them. The CDR3 region has the DNA TGTGCCAGCAGTTACGGTATTTTGGCAGATACGCAGTATTTT. It translates to CASSYGILADTQYF.

The sample holds many counts of this clonotype. The chain recombines TRBV20-1 with TRBJ2-7; D not certain. This CDR3 is built from 14 residues. V was clipped by 3 bases and J by 3 bases, with 15 bases between them. Germline loops: CDR1 DFQATT, CDR2 SNEGSKA (reference sequence). CDR3 sequence reads: CSASTPSEDYEQYF. The CDR3 nucleotides read TGCAGTGCTAGTACCCCAAGCGAAGACTACGAGCAGTACTTC.

This rearrangement joins TRBV12-3 or TRBV12-4 to TRBJ2-7, with D perhaps given as TRBD1 or TRBD2 (5 bases each). The CDR3 has 16 residues. With 3 bases removed from V and 4 bases from J, the gap between germline ends came to 19 bases. The CDR3 region is CASSFGVMGVGYEQYF. DNA of the CDR3: TGTGCCAGCAGTTTCGGCGTTATGGGGGTCGGGTACGAGCAGTACTTC.

Ten or more counts support this clonotype. The chain is built from TRBV20-1 and TRBJ2-1; 10 nucleotides align to TRBD2. This CDR3 spans 16 amino acids. Losses at the gene ends were 1 base for V and 5 bases for J; bases not matched to a gene: 8. The germline V gene encodes CDR1 DFQATT and CDR2 SNEGSKA (reference sequence). The CDR3 DNA follows: TGCAGTGCTAGAGGGAGCGGGAGGGTTTTCGACAATGAGCAGTTCTTC. Translating it yields CSARGSGRVFDNEQFF.

This chain uses TRBV7-9 with TRBJ2-7, with D perhaps matching TRBD1 (5 bases). The CDR3 loop spans 16 amino acids. Germline V lookup: CDR1 SEHNR, CDR2 FQNEAQ (reference sequence). Trimming stripped 1 base from V and 3 bases from J, with 16 bases between. The CDR3 loop reads CASSLGLGAEFYEQYF. CDR3 nucleotides: TGTGCCAGCAGCTTAGGGTTAGGGGCCGAATTCTACGAGCAGTACTTC.

This clonotype was detected a few times. V and J are TRBV18 and TRBJ1-6; 7 bases fit TRBD1. Germline lookup yields CDR1 KGHSH and CDR2 LQKENI. CDR3 size: 15 residues. V shed 0 bases and J 9 bases; nucleotides not matched to a gene: 5. CDR3 sequence: CASSPPTGSPSPLHF. Here the CDR3 DNA reads TGTGCCAGCTCACCACCGACAGGGTCTCCTTCACCCCTCCACTTT.

This clonotype has ten or more counts. This sequence joins TRBV5-1 and TRBJ2-5, with D possibly TRBD1 on 6 matching bases. V gave up 0 bases and J gave up 2 bases, with 14 bases separating them. Germline-derived CDR1 and CDR2 are SGHRS and YFSETQ. The CDR3 covers 16 residues. The CDR3 bases are TGCGCCAGCAGCTTGGGAACAGGGACGGGGCAAGAGACCCAGTACTTC. This codes for CASSLGTGTGQETQYF.

This chain links TRBV13 with TRBJ2-7; D unresolved. The germline gives CDR1 PRHDT, CDR2 FYEKMQ (reference sequence). The CDR3 is made up of 15 amino acids. V was clipped by 5 bases and J by 6 bases, with 20 bases between them. The CDR3 bases are TGTGCCAGCAGCCCCCGCCGGATAAGGAATGGCGAGCAGTACTTC. As protein: CASSPRRIRNGEQYF. The full variable domain, with the rest looked up from reference TRBV13 and TRBJ2-7, is AAGVIQSPRHLIKEKRETATLKCYPIPRHDTVYWYQQGPGQDPQFLISFYEKMQSDKGSIPDRFSAQQFSDYHSELNMSSLELGDSALYFCASSPRRIRNGEQYFGPGTRLTVT.

The rearrangement uses TRBV6-1 and TRBJ2-7, with 8 bases matching TRBD2. This CDR3 contains 14 residues. The trim removed 7 bases at V and 3 bases at J, leaving 8 bases unmatched. Germline CDR1 MNHNS, CDR2 SASEGT. CDR3 loop: CASTRGGDGYEQYF. CDR3 sequence (DNA): TGTGCCAGCACCCGGGGGGGGGATGGCTACGAGCAGTACTTC.